These T cell receptor beta chains were read from a single sample in a study of quantifying T cell responses using KT2 cells. From the UMI-ligation and nested PCR reads, TCRdb called clonotypes with MiXCR, one entry per CDR3 protein. The sample consists of roughly 50,000 distinct CDR3 sequences, 10% to 15% of them appearing once. Source material: PBMCs spiked with cells of the T cell clone KT2. The receptors were sampled from a human donor. The CDR3 runs from the conserved cysteine through the conserved F or W. D genes are given only for firm matches. Clone size is stated in some rows and not others, as once, few, many or a class when expanded.

>TRBV18|TRBJ2-3|TRBD1|few
CASSTRGQEDTQYF
TGTGCCAGCTCAACCAGGGGGCAGGAAGATACGCAGTATTTT
>TRBV13|TRBJ2-1|TRBD2|.
CASNLASGSEGYEQFF
TGTGCCAGCAACCTGGCCAGCGGGAGCGAAGGGTATGAGCAGTTCTTC
>TRBV6-2/TRBV6-3|TRBJ2-2|.|few
CAASRTGELFF
TGTGCCGCTAGTCGCACCGGGGAGCTGTTTTTT
>TRBV7-9|TRBJ2-1|.|.
CASRPQGGAYNEQFF
TGTGCCAGCAGGCCCCAGGGGGGTGCCTACAATGAGCAGTTCTTC
>TRBV6-1|TRBJ1-3|.|few
CASSDRDGGSGNTIYF
TGTGCCAGCAGTGATCGGGACGGTGGCTCTGGAAACACCATATATTTT
>TRBV7-2|TRBJ2-7|TRBD1|many
CASSLEVTGGYEQYF
TGTGCCAGCAGCTTAGAAGTGACAGGGGGCTACGAGCAGTACTTC
>TRBV5-4|TRBJ1-1|.|many
CASSIGTWGLNTEAFF
TGTGCCAGCAGCATCGGGACATGGGGCTTGAACACTGAAGCTTTCTTT
>TRBV27|TRBJ1-2|.|.
CASSSDPNYGYTF
TGTGCCAGCAGTTCGGACCCTAACTATGGCTACACCTTC
>TRBV4-1|TRBJ1-2|.|.
CASSQAYPARSIYGYTF
TGCGCCAGCAGCCAAGCCTACCCAGCTCGAAGTATCTATGGCTACACCTTC
>TRBV20-1|TRBJ2-3|.|few
CSARDLSGGNLDTQYF
TGCAGTGCTAGAGATCTTTCGGGCGGTAACTTAGATACGCAGTATTTT
>TRBV9|TRBJ1-3|.|many
CASSPTQGSGNTIYF
TGTGCCAGCAGCCCGACCCAGGGGTCTGGAAACACCATATATTTT
>TRBV4-1|TRBJ1-5|TRBD1|few
CASSQDRGTGNRQPQHF
TGCGCCAGCAGCCAAGATCGAGGGACAGGGAATCGTCAGCCCCAGCATTTT
>TRBV21-1|TRBJ1-1|.|many
CASSKVRGMNTEAFF
TGTGCCAGCAGCAAAGTAAGGGGGATGAACACTGAAGCTTTCTTT
>TRBV6-1|TRBJ2-5|TRBD2|.
CASNPSGRDLKTQYF
TGTGCCAGCAACCCCAGCGGGAGGGATCTCAAGACCCAGTACTTC
>TRBV7-2|TRBJ2-7|TRBD2|.
CASSLERSIGGMGDEQYF
TGTGCCAGCAGCTTAGAACGGTCGATCGGGGGGATGGGTGACGAGCAGTACTTC
>TRBV4-1|TRBJ1-1|TRBD1|many
CASSQGRTGARNTEAFF
TGCGCCAGCAGCCAAGGCCGTACAGGGGCGCGGAACACTGAAGCTTTCTTT
>TRBV9|TRBJ2-3|.|few
CASTGGAGDTQYF
TGTGCCAGCACGGGGGGCGCGGGAGATACGCAGTATTTT
>TRBV29-1|TRBJ2-7|.|.
CSVVPVDGYEQYF
TGCAGCGTTGTCCCCGTGGACGGCTACGAGCAGTACTTC
>TRBV14|TRBJ2-7|.|.
CASSQGDFVGNEQYF
TGTGCCAGCAGCCAAGGGGACTTTGTGGGGAACGAGCAGTACTTC
>TRBV7-8|TRBJ2-1|.|many
CASSLAGLNSYNEQFF
TGTGCCAGCAGCTTAGCGGGTCTTAACTCCTACAATGAGCAGTTCTTC
>TRBV12-3/TRBV12-4|TRBJ2-1|.|few
CASSRTFNEQFF
TGTGCCAGCAGCCGGACATTTAATGAGCAGTTCTTC
>TRBV15|TRBJ1-5|.|few
CATSSRQILQPQHF
TGTGCCACCAGCAGCCGTCAGATTTTACAGCCCCAGCATTTT
>TRBV12-3/TRBV12-4|TRBJ1-4|TRBD1|.
CASREDRGPPNEKLFF
TGTGCCAGCAGGGAGGACAGGGGGCCTCCTAATGAAAAACTGTTTTTT
>TRBV6-1|TRBJ2-5|.|few
CASRDDRRGQETQYF
TGTGCCAGCAGAGACGACAGGCGAGGGCAAGAGACCCAGTACTTC
>TRBV18|TRBJ2-1|.|few
CASSPQDTKYNEQFF
TGTGCCAGCTCACCCCAGGACACGAAATACAATGAGCAGTTCTTC
>TRBV10-3|TRBJ2-1|TRBD2|.
CAISEGGSGMITNEQFF
TGTGCCATCAGTGAGGGAGGTAGCGGGATGATTACCAATGAGCAGTTCTTC
>TRBV7-6|TRBJ2-7|TRBD2|many
CASSLRGGLPYEQYF
TGTGCCAGCAGCTTACGCGGGGGGCTACCCTACGAGCAGTACTTC